This T cell receptor beta chain is from a study of T cell responses to AZD1222 COVID-19 vaccine. Study-level information: Pooling covered second doses at about 4 or about 12 weeks. General study points: Spike was spanned by vaccine-associated CD4 TCRs, which were dominant at 160-218 and 743-854. A reported finding is that nearly half of spike-specific TCRs target unmutated variant regions.

A remark on this clone: As yet, its antigen is unknown.

The CDR3 extends over 14 amino acids. CDR1 is MNHEY, CDR2 SVGAGI, per germline. The V gene lost 3 bases and the J gene lost 4 bases, with 12 bases spanning the gap. TCRdb's table, derived via immunoSEQ multiplex PCR, lists solely in-frame clones and lacks some. Of about 96,000 clones listed, roughly 90% are singletons. This chain uses TRBV6-5 with TRBJ1-2; maybe TRBD1 (5 bases). The source of this sequence is an adult in good health. The specimen comprised peripheral blood, sampled on day 0 of AZD1222 vaccination. The CDR3: CASSYRGPRYGYTF. In nucleotides, the CDR3 is TGTGCCAGCAGTTATAGGGGACCGCGCTATGGCTACACCTTC.